Detailed here is one T cell receptor beta chain. Its matching antigen is unknown. This record comes from a study of T-cell memory formation after mild COVID-19. Overall study: Clustering of TCRs was largely donor specific.

V lost 2 bases and J 10 bases, leaving 12 bases between the germline ends. Germline CDR1 SEHNR, CDR2 FQNEAQ (reference sequence). This CDR3 is 13 amino acids long. Study results and caveats: CM and EM subsets held most contracting CD4+ clones; EMRA held CD8+ ones. Balance between CD4 and CD8 was seen in clones contracting day 15 to 85, and a CD4+ lean was seen in later expanders. SARS-CoV-2 specificity was not confirmed for second-wave clones peaking on day 37.

TCRdb ran MiXCR on the 5' RACE reads and lists one entry per CDR3 protein. The sample has around 340,000 distinct CDR3 sequences; approximately 14% are singletons. Sequencing was performed on PBMCs or a T cell subset sorted from them (not recorded which). The TCR sequence derives from a man aged 18-30 years who had mild COVID-19 (a few samples of this study predate the infection). Cell type and time point are not known. The chain recombines TRBV7-9 with TRBJ2-1, with a tentative D call TRBD2 (5 bases). The CDR3 region has the DNA TGTGCCAGCAGCTTACGGAATGGACTGGAGCAGTTCTTC. It codes for CASSLRNGLEQFF.